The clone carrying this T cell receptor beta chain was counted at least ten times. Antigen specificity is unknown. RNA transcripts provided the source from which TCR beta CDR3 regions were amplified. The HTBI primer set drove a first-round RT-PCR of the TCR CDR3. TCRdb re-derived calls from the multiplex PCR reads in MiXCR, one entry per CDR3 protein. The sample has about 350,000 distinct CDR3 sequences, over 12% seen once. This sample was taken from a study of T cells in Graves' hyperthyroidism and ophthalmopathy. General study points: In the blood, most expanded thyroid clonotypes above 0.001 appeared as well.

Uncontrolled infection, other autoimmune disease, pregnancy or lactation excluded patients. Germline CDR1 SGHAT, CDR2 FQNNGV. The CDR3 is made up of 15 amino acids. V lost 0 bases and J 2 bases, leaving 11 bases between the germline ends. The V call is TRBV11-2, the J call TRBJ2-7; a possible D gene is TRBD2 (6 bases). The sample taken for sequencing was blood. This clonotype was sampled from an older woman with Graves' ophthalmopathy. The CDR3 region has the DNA TGTGCCAGCAGCTTAGAGGGGGGTTGGGCCTACGAGCAGTACTTC. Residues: CASSLEGGWAYEQYF.